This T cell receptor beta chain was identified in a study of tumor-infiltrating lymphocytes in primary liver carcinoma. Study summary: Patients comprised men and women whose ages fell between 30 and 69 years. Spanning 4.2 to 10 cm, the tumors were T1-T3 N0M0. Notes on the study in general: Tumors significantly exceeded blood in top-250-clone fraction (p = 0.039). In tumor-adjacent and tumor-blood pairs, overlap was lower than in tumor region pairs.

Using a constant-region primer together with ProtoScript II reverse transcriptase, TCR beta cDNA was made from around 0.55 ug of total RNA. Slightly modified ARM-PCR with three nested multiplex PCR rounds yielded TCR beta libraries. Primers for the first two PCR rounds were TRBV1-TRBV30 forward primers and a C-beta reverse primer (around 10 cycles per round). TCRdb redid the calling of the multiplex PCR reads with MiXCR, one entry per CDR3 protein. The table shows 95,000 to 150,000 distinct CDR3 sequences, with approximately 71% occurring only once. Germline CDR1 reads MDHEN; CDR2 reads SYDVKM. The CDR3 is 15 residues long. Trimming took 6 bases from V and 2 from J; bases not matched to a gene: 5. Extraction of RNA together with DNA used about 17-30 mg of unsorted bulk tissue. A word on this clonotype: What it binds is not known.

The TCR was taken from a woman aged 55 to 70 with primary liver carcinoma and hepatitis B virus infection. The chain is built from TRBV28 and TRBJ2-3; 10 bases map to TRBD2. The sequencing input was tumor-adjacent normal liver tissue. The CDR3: CASSPAGGITDTQYF. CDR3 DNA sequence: TGTGCCAGCAGCCCAGCGGGAGGGATCACAGATACGCAGTATTTT.